These 21 T cell receptor beta chains originate from one sample sequenced in a study of low-dose radiotherapy and immunotherapy resistance in tumors. TRAV and TRBV primers primed cDNA for both TCRalpha and TCRbeta. TCRs underwent around 18 PCR cycles of amplification with a constant-region primer and V-primer adapter. From the reads, TCRdb called clonotypes with MiXCR, one entry per CDR3 protein. Here the sample spans around 100,000 distinct CDR3 sequences, roughly 20% being singletons. The sample's time point: after trial treatment. Treatment reported: LDRT plus nivolumab, ipilimumab, low-dose cyclophosphamide and aspirin (RACIN trial). The sequencing here drew on PBMCs, taken after low-dose radiotherapy plus immunotherapy. Source of these receptors: a male donor with prostate cancer.

This clonotype was counted ten times or more. V and J are TRBV5-4 and TRBJ2-2; weak D call: TRBD2 (5 bases). The germline V gene has CDR1 SGHNT and CDR2 YYREEE (reference sequence). V was shortened by 3 bases and J by 5 bases, with 8 bases between the two germline ends. The CDR3 is 13 residues long. CDR3 DNA: TGTGCCAGCAGCTCCTTAGCGACCGGGGAGCTGTTTTTT. It specifies CASSSLATGELFF.

This clonotype was seen at least ten times. The rearrangement uses TRBV6-5 and TRBJ2-3, with a weak D call TRBD1 (6 bases). This CDR3 has 17 residues. V shed 2 bases and J shed 4 bases, with 19 bases lying between them. CDR1 is MNHEY, CDR2 SVGAGI, per germline. CDR3 sequence reads: CASSYGAPGDQPDTQYF. In DNA, the CDR3 is TGTGCCAGCAGTTACGGAGCGCCAGGGGATCAGCCAGATACGCAGTATTTT.

This clonotype was seen ten or more times. The rearrangement links TRBV20-1 to TRBJ2-7; 7 bases agree with TRBD2. This CDR3 spans 15 amino acids. V was clipped by 6 bases and J by 3 bases; unmatched bases: 14. The germline CDR1 and CDR2 sequences are DFQATT and SNEGSKA (reference sequence). The CDR3 coding sequence is TGCAGTGCCCCCTGGGGTGGCGGGAGTGTCTACGAGCAGTACTTC. As protein: CSAPWGGGSVYEQYF.

This clonotype was detected ten times or more. The CDR3 DNA sequence: TGTGCCAGCAGCTTAAACTACGAGCAGTACTTC. It yields the protein CASSLNYEQYF. The chain has TRBV11-1 and TRBJ2-7; D ambiguous. Between the trimmed V and J ends, which lost 2 bases and 3 bases, there was a span of 2 bases. Per germline, CDR1 SGHAT and CDR2 FQDESV (reference sequence). The CDR3 loop spans 11 amino acids.

Many counts were recorded for this clonotype. V gene TRBV12-3 or TRBV12-4 combines with J gene TRBJ2-5, with unresolved D. The CDR3 loop spans 13 amino acids. The ends were cut back, 2 bases at V and 5 bases at J, with 9 bases in the middle. CDR3 in DNA: TGTGCCAGCAGTTTATCTCTCTGGGAGACCCAGTACTTC. Protein: CASSLSLWETQYF.

In its sample, this clonotype was seen many times. This chain links TRBV6-6 with TRBJ2-3, with D possibly being TRBD2 (6 bases). Germline V gene sequence: CDR1 MNHNY, CDR2 SVGAGI (reference sequence). V was trimmed by 5 bases and J by 0 bases, leaving 21 bases between them. The CDR3 has 18 residues. CDR3 region: CASSEGTEPVASTDTQYF. The CDR3 DNA reads TGTGCCAGCAGTGAGGGGACTGAGCCTGTAGCTAGCACAGATACGCAGTATTTT.

This clonotype was detected a few times. The DNA of the CDR3 is TGTGCCAGTAGTATCCAAGGGGCCAACGTCCTGACTTTC. It encodes CASSIQGANVLTF. The chain joins TRBV19 to TRBJ2-6; the D is unclear. V lost 3 bases and J 4 bases, leaving 4 bases between the germline ends. Germline CDR1 LNHDA, CDR2 SQIVND (reference sequence). This CDR3 region has 13 residues. The whole variable domain, remainder taken from reference TRBV19 and TRBJ2-6, is DGGITQSPKYLFRKEGQNVTLSCEQNLNHDAMYWYRQDPGQGLRLIYYSQIVNDFQKGDIAEGYSVSREKKESFPLTVTSAQKNPTAFYLCASSIQGANVLTFGAGSRLTVL.

About this clonotype itself: Given a far larger clone just one base away, this is likely a sequencing read error. V is TRBV6-1 and J is TRBJ2-7, with unresolved D. The V gene lost 4 bases and the J gene lost 7 bases, with 20 bases spanning the gap. CDR3 size: 15 residues. Germline V lookup: CDR1 MNHNS, CDR2 SASEGT. CDR3 sequence (DNA): TGTGCCAGCAGTGGGCAGGTGCCAGCATACAATGAGCAGTACTTC. Protein sequence: CASSGQVPAYNEQYF.

The CDR3 coding sequence is TGTGCCAGCACCCGACGCGGGGGGGCTAGGGGCACAGATACGCAGTATTTT. Translated, it gives CASTRRGGARGTDTQYF. The chain is built from TRBV6-2 or TRBV6-3 and TRBJ2-3; 9 positions match TRBD2. Germline loops: CDR1 MNHEY, CDR2 SVGEGT. Trimming at V came to 7 bases and at J to 1 base, leaving 12 bases not matched to a gene. This CDR3 spans 17 amino acids.

This clonotype was seen more than once but under ten times. The chain uses TRBV19 and TRBJ2-7; no firm D call. The V end was cut by 2 bases, the J end by 0 bases, with 23 bases between. The length of the CDR3 is 19 residues. The germline gives CDR1 LNHDA, CDR2 SQIVND (reference sequence). CDR3 DNA: TGTGCCAGTAGTATACAGACATCGTGGCCGCGACACAGCTCCTACGAGCAGTACTTC. Protein sequence: CASSIQTSWPRHSSYEQYF.

This clonotype was seen many times. This chain links TRBV29-1 with TRBJ2-2; D is uncertain. This CDR3 is 14 amino acids long. Germline CDR1 reads SQVTM; CDR2 reads ANQGSEA. Trimming pared 5 bases from V and 0 bases from J, leaving 10 bases between. Written as DNA, the CDR3 is TGCAGCGTTTCGCAGGCCGCGAACACCGGGGAGCTGTTTTTT. This codes for CSVSQAANTGELFF.

The chain has TRBV20-1 and TRBJ2-1, with TRBD2 matching over 10 bases. V dropped 6 bases and J dropped 2; count of bases not matched to a gene: 10. CDR3 length: 16 residues. Germline V CDR1 and CDR2: DFQATT, SNEGSKA (reference sequence). The CDR3 DNA is TGCAGTGCCCTACTCCTAGCGGGAGAACCCTACAATGAGCAGTTCTTC. Translated: CSALLLAGEPYNEQFF.

The chain has TRBV29-1 and TRBJ2-1; D gene uncertain. Germline CDR1 is SQVTM and CDR2 is ANQGSEA. The CDR3 consists of 10 residues. V was clipped by 0 bases and J by 12 bases, with 6 bases between them. CDR3 residues: CSVEDAGQFF. The CDR3 nucleotides read TGCAGCGTTGAAGATGCTGGGCAGTTCTTC.

In its sample, this clonotype was seen many times. The chain is built from TRBV15 and TRBJ2-6; the match to TRBD1 covers 8 bases. V was clipped by 5 bases and J by 3 bases; unmatched bases: 21. The germline V gene encodes CDR1 LNHNV and CDR2 YYDKDF (reference sequence). The CDR3 length is 21 residues. CDR3 amino acids: CATSPSFDLSTGVYGANVLTF. The CDR3 DNA follows: TGTGCCACCAGCCCCTCGTTCGACCTTTCGACAGGGGTGTATGGGGCCAACGTCCTGACTTTC.

In this sample, this clonotype turned up a few times. The V gene is TRBV19, the J gene TRBJ2-1, with D possibly being TRBD2 (6 bases). Trimming left V 2 bases short and J 4 bases short, with 15 bases between. The CDR3 is made up of 16 amino acids. CDR1 LNHDA and CDR2 SQIVND come from the germline V gene (reference sequence). The CDR3 DNA reads TGTGCCAGTAGTATATGGGGGGACTTACATTACAATGAGCAGTTCTTC. The encoded protein is CASSIWGDLHYNEQFF.

This clonotype appeared many times. The rearrangement uses TRBV19 and TRBJ2-2; TRBD1 matches 8 bases. Germline CDR1 reads LNHDA; CDR2 reads SQIVND (reference sequence). The trim removed 10 bases at V and 3 bases at J, leaving 7 bases unmatched. The CDR3 contains 14 residues. CDR3 DNA: TGTGCCACCTCCGACAGGGGAGACACCGGGGAGCTGTTTTTT. Its protein product is CATSDRGDTGELFF.

This clonotype was observed at least ten times. The chain joins TRBV6-5 to TRBJ1-6, with 9 bases identical to TRBD1. This CDR3 has 14 amino acids. Germline V lookup: CDR1 MNHEY, CDR2 SVGAGI. V was pared by 7 bases and J by 9 bases, with 7 bases of the junction left unmatched. The CDR3 nucleotides read TGTGCCAGCACCGACAGGGGGTTGACTTCACCCCTCCACTTT. As protein: CASTDRGLTSPLHF.

The sample holds many counts of this clonotype. The V call is TRBV5-1, the J call TRBJ2-3; D possibly corresponds to TRBD1 (6 bases). Germline CDR1 is SGHRS and CDR2 is YFSETQ. CDR3 length equals 16 residues. With 4 bases removed from V and 7 bases from J, the gap between germline ends came to 22 bases. The CDR3 region is CASSGGTSLKSNTQYF. The DNA for the CDR3 is TGCGCCAGCAGCGGGGGCACTTCCTTAAAATCGAATACGCAGTATTTT.

V usage is TRBV20-1 and J usage is TRBJ2-3; D tentatively fits TRBD1 or TRBD2 (6 bases each). There are 15 residues in the CDR3. The V and J ends lost 4 bases and 1 base respectively, with 15 bases between them. Germline CDR1 is DFQATT and CDR2 is SNEGSKA (reference sequence). The CDR3 is CSAIDGGPGTDTQYF. CDR3 in DNA: TGCAGTGCTATCGACGGGGGCCCGGGCACAGATACGCAGTATTTT.

In its sample, this clonotype was seen many times. The chain joins TRBV6-6 to TRBJ2-7; D is unclear. Trimming pared 2 bases from V and 3 bases from J, leaving 14 bases between. Germline V gene sequence: CDR1 MNHNY, CDR2 SVGAGI (reference sequence). The CDR3 sequence is 15 residues long. The CDR3 sequence is CASSYPPGGVYEQYF. The CDR3 DNA is TGTGCCAGCAGTTACCCCCCGGGCGGAGTCTACGAGCAGTACTTC.

This clonotype occurred a few times. This sequence joins TRBV20-1 and TRBJ1-1; 8 bases match TRBD1. The CDR3 runs to 14 residues. CDR1 DFQATT and CDR2 SNEGSKA come from the germline V gene (reference sequence). Germline trimming cut 5 bases from V and 11 bases from J; bases unmatched to any gene: 16. CDR3 in DNA: TGCAGTGCTGTCTACGCAGGGGGCGGACAGCGGGCTTTCTTT. Translation gives CSAVYAGGGQRAFF.